A single sample is the source of the 26 T cell receptor beta chains below, sequenced in a study of blood T cell repertoires in COVID-19 (dated by TCRdb to about 2020). Library generation was performed with the immunoSEQ multiplex PCR assay. Imported from immuneACCESS, the table was reduced by TCRdb to in-frame sequences with V and J called. These copies leave out some clones; in studies compared against another copy, an unresolved V gene accounts for under half, and the cause of the remainder is not known. The sample has more than 150,000 clones on record, 89% of them singletons. The ten biggest clones cover approximately 7% of the sample. The sample taken for sequencing was peripheral blood. Receptor source: a man between 40 and 49 years old with acute or convalescent COVID-19.

The V call is TRBV7-8, the J call TRBJ1-1; a possible D gene is TRBD1 (6 bases). The germline V and J ends were trimmed by 7 bases and 4 bases, with 13 bases remaining between them. Per germline, CDR1 SGHVS and CDR2 FQNEAQ. The CDR3 is made up of 13 amino acids. In DNA, the CDR3 is TGTGCCAGCAACCGAGGGGGGGGCACTGAAGCTTTCTTT. Translating gives CASNRGGGTEAFF. Together with reference TRBV7-8 and TRBJ1-1, the CDR3 gives the full variable domain: GAGVSQSPRYKVAKRGQDVALRCDPISGHVSLFWYQQALGQGPEFLTYFQNEAQLDKSGLPSDRFFAERPEGSVSTLKIQRTQQEDSAVYLCASNRGGGTEAFFGQGTRLTVV.

V and J are TRBV7-2 and TRBJ1-1; D is possibly TRBD1 (5 bases). The V end was cut by 2 bases, the J end by 4 bases, with 14 bases between. This CDR3 region has 15 residues. Germline CDR1 SGHTA, CDR2 FQGNSA. CDR3 loop: CASSLSFAGGTEAFF. Written as DNA, the CDR3 is TGTGCCAGCAGCTTAAGCTTCGCGGGGGGCACTGAAGCTTTCTTT.

The V and J genes are TRBV5-1 and TRBJ2-3, with TRBD2 as a possible D gene (6 bases). This CDR3 contains 16 residues. The germline V gene encodes CDR1 SGHRS and CDR2 YFSETQ. Trimming removed 6 bases at V and 1 base at J, with 18 bases between. CDR3 coding DNA: TGCGCCAGCAACACTGGTGGGGCTAGCGGCACAGATACGCAGTATTTT. Its protein is CASNTGGASGTDTQYF.

V and J are TRBV5-6 and TRBJ1-4; no clear D gene. The CDR3 covers 13 residues. Trimming removed 0 bases at V and 11 bases at J, with 11 bases between. CDR1 and CDR2 from the germline V gene are SGHDT and YYEEEE. The CDR3 is CASSLGSGSKLFF. The CDR3 nucleotides are TGTGCCAGCAGCTTGGGCTCGGGGTCCAAACTGTTTTTT.

This chain links TRBV7-8 with TRBJ1-2; the match to TRBD1 covers 9 bases. Unmatched junction bases numbered 5, after V lost 5 bases and J lost 4 bases. This CDR3 has 14 amino acids. Per germline, CDR1 SGHVS and CDR2 FQNEAQ. DNA of the CDR3: TGTGCCAGCAGCCCAGGACAGGGGCTCTATGGCTACACCTTC. Translating it yields CASSPGQGLYGYTF. Using reference TRBV7-8 and TRBJ1-2 for the parts outside the CDR3, the full variable domain is GAGVSQSPRYKVAKRGQDVALRCDPISGHVSLFWYQQALGQGPEFLTYFQNEAQLDKSGLPSDRFFAERPEGSVSTLKIQRTQQEDSAVYLCASSPGQGLYGYTFGSGTRLTVV.

The V and J genes are TRBV7-2 and TRBJ1-1; D is perhaps TRBD1 (5 bases). The V end was cut by 1 base, the J end by 4 bases, with 10 bases between. CDR3 length: 14 residues. Germline V gene lookup returns CDR1 SGHTA and CDR2 FQGNSA. CDR3 sequence (DNA): TGTGCCAGCAGCTTAGTAGTCAGGGTCACTGAAGCTTTCTTT. This encodes CASSLVVRVTEAFF.

The chain joins TRBV19 to TRBJ2-3, with a tentative D call TRBD1 (6 bases). Germline V gives CDR1 LNHDA, CDR2 SQIVND (reference sequence). The CDR3 spans 16 residues. V dropped 6 bases and J dropped 2 bases, with 18 bases sitting between them. The CDR3 DNA reads as TGTGCCAGTAGCCGGTACAGGGCACGGGCCACAGATACGCAGTATTTT. Protein product: CASSRYRARATDTQYF.

This sequence joins TRBV10-3 and TRBJ1-6; the match to TRBD1 covers 10 bases. The germline V gene encodes CDR1 ENHRY and CDR2 SYGVKD. The junction had 3 bases not matched to a gene; V was cut back by 6 bases and J by 10 bases. The CDR3 totals 13 residues. The CDR3 sequence is CAISGQGESPLHF. CDR3 bases: TGTGCCATCAGCGGACAGGGGGAGTCACCCCTCCACTTT.

This chain links TRBV27 with TRBJ2-1; 8 bases are shared with TRBD2. Unmatched junction bases numbered 6, after V lost 2 bases and J lost 6 bases. The CDR3 spans 15 residues. The V gene's germline CDR1 is MNHEY and CDR2 SMNVEV (reference sequence). The CDR3 loop reads CASSLKRGPGNEQFF. The CDR3 DNA is TGTGCCAGCAGTTTAAAGCGGGGGCCGGGCAATGAGCAGTTCTTC.

J is TRBJ2-2 and V is TRBV12-5; D may be TRBD1 (5 bases). This CDR3 is built from 19 residues. The ends were cut back, 1 base at V and 6 bases at J, with 24 bases in the middle. Germline CDR1 and CDR2: LGHNT and FRNRAP. Here the CDR3 DNA reads TGTGCTAGTGGTTTGGGCCCTTTAGATAGGGGTTTCATCCCCGGGGAGCTGTTTTTT. Protein sequence: CASGLGPLDRGFIPGELFF.

The chain employs TRBV27 and TRBJ1-1, with TRBD1 matching 8 bases. The CDR3 runs to 13 residues. Germline trimming cut 3 bases from V and 5 bases from J; bases unmatched to any gene: 2. Germline V gene lookup returns CDR1 MNHEY and CDR2 SMNVEV (reference sequence). The CDR3 region has the DNA TGTGCCAGCAGTTTTACAGGGGGGACTGAAGCTTTCTTT. Translation gives CASSFTGGTEAFF.

This clone was detected a few times. The rearrangement links TRBV6-1 to TRBJ1-1; D not resolved. This CDR3 is built from 11 residues. The germline V gene has CDR1 MNHNS and CDR2 SASEGT. Trimming took 2 bases from V and 6 from J, leaving 4 bases between them. CDR3 sequence reads: CASSEYSEAFF. CDR3 sequence (DNA): TGTGCCAGCAGTGAATATTCTGAAGCTTTCTTT.

The chain joins TRBV28 to TRBJ1-5; D uncertain. Germline V lookup: CDR1 MDHEN, CDR2 SYDVKM. V dropped 5 bases and J dropped 10 bases, with 24 bases sitting between them. This CDR3 has 16 residues. The CDR3 reads CASSHPHLTFTDPQHF. The CDR3 region has the DNA TGTGCCAGCAGTCACCCACACCTGACATTTACTGATCCCCAGCATTTT. Together with reference TRBV28 and TRBJ1-5, the CDR3 gives the full variable domain: DVKVTQSSRYLVKRTGEKVFLECVQDMDHENMFWYRQDPGLGLRLIYFSYDVKMKEKGDIPEGYSVSREKKERFSLILESASTNQTSMYLCASSHPHLTFTDPQHFGDGTRLSIL.

The chain is built from TRBV3-1 (or the pseudogene TRBV3-2) and TRBJ1-1; D gene ambiguous. The germline V gene has CDR1 LGHDT and CDR2 YNNKEL (reference sequence). The CDR3 sequence is 13 residues long. The V and J ends lost 8 bases and 5 bases respectively, with 15 bases between them. The DNA of the CDR3 is TGTGCCAGCGAAAACCCCTCGGGGACTGAAGCTTTCTTT. Encoded protein: CASENPSGTEAFF.

The chain couples TRBV2 to TRBJ2-5; TRBD1 matches at 7 bases. In germline, CDR1 is SNHLY, CDR2 FYNNEI. V lost 4 bases and J lost 2; bases outside the gene matches: 13. The CDR3 has 17 amino acids. CDR3 region: CASSGWGTETNQETQYF. CDR3 DNA: TGTGCCAGCAGTGGTTGGGGGACAGAGACAAATCAAGAGACCCAGTACTTC.

The chain uses TRBV10-3 and TRBJ2-1, with TRBD2 matching over 8 bases. The V segment lost 0 bases and the J segment 7 bases; nucleotides outside the gene matches: 5. Germline V gives CDR1 ENHRY, CDR2 SYGVKD. This CDR3 comprises 15 residues. CDR3 region: CAISESSGGGNEQFF. The CDR3 nucleotides read TGTGCCATCAGTGAGTCGTCGGGGGGGGGAAATGAGCAGTTCTTC.

The chain has TRBV28 and TRBJ1-1; D remains ambiguous. Looked up from germline, CDR1 is MDHEN and CDR2 is SYDVKM. With 7 bases removed from V and 5 bases from J, the gap between germline ends came to 8 bases. This CDR3 spans 11 amino acids. As DNA, the CDR3 is TGTGCCAGCACCACGGGAACTGAAGCTTTCTTT. Translating gives CASTTGTEAFF.

The rearrangement joins TRBV4-1 to TRBJ2-1; the D is unclear. The length of the CDR3 is 14 residues. Trimming left V 1 base short and J 3 bases short, with 7 bases between. Germline V CDR1 and CDR2: MGHRA, YSYEKL. CDR3 nucleotide sequence: TGCGCCAGCAGCCAAGTTGGCCTCTACAATGAGCAGTTCTTC. This gives the protein CASSQVGLYNEQFF.

The chain recombines TRBV7-9 with TRBJ1-5; D gene ambiguous. The CDR3 spans 15 residues. The ends were cut back, 1 base at V and 6 bases at J, with 13 bases in the middle. Per germline, CDR1 SEHNR and CDR2 FQNEAQ (reference sequence). The CDR3 bases are TGTGCCAGCAGCTTAGGGTCTCGGGTTGGTCAGCCCCAGCATTTT. Amino acid sequence: CASSLGSRVGQPQHF.

The V call is TRBV18, the J call TRBJ1-6, with a possible D match to TRBD1 (5 bases). Germline values: CDR1 KGHSH, CDR2 LQKENI. Trimming took 1 base from V and 6 from J, leaving 19 bases between them. This CDR3 is 18 amino acids long. CDR3 bases: TGTGCCAGCTCACCACGGATTGCCCGGGACTTTAGTAATTCACCCCTCCACTTT. This gives the protein CASSPRIARDFSNSPLHF.

The J gene is TRBJ2-7, the V gene TRBV10-2, with D unclear. Germline loops: CDR1 WSHSY, CDR2 SAAADI. The CDR3 covers 13 residues. V was cut by 6 bases and J by 1 base, with 10 bases left in between. Written as DNA, the CDR3 is TGCGCCAGCAGGGGCAGGTCTTCCTACGAGCAGTACTTC. Protein: CASRGRSSYEQYF.

This clone has a single count. V is TRBV6-2 or TRBV6-3 and J is TRBJ2-5; 8 bases align to TRBD2. The CDR3 has 14 amino acids. Germline CDR1 reads MNHEY; CDR2 reads SVGEGT. Trimming took 6 bases from V and 5 from J; bases not matched to a gene: 8. The CDR3 region has the DNA TGTGCCAGCAGCTATAGCGGGGTGGCTGAGACCCAGTACTTC. Its protein is CASSYSGVAETQYF.

The rearrangement links TRBV6-5 to TRBJ1-2; 7 nucleotides align to TRBD1. CDR3 length: 14 amino acids. Germline CDR1 reads MNHEY; CDR2 reads SVGAGI. J gave up 2 bases and V 5 bases, and 5 bases lay outside the gene matches. CDR3: CASSRTGANYGYTF. The CDR3 DNA follows: TGTGCCAGCAGTCGGACAGGCGCGAACTATGGCTACACCTTC.

The chain carries TRBV30 and TRBJ2-5; D is unresolved. The CDR3 totals 12 residues. The germline CDR1 and CDR2 sequences are GTSNPN and SVGIG (reference sequence). Trimming stripped 4 bases from V and 4 bases from J, with 10 bases between. CDR3 in DNA: TGTGCCTGGACGGTGTCAGGAGAGACCCAGTACTTC. As protein: CAWTVSGETQYF.

V usage is TRBV19 and J usage is TRBJ2-1; a weak D match, TRBD2 (6 bases). There are 16 residues in the CDR3. Germline V gives CDR1 LNHDA, CDR2 SQIVND (reference sequence). Between the trimmed V and J ends, which lost 3 bases and 7 bases, there was a span of 19 bases. CDR3 bases: TGTGCCAGTAGTATTGTGGTCGGACGGAGGGGTAATGAGCAGTTCTTC. Encoded protein: CASSIVVGRRGNEQFF.

J is TRBJ1-4 and V is TRBV7-9; possible D gene TRBD1, 6 bases. The CDR3 loop spans 16 amino acids. Trimming left V 5 bases short and J 7 bases short, with 20 bases between. Germline CDR1 SEHNR, CDR2 FQNEAQ (reference sequence). CDR3 sequence reads: CASSQAGGRGGEKLFF. The DNA of the CDR3 is TGTGCCAGCAGCCAAGCGGGGGGCCGGGGAGGTGAAAAACTGTTTTTT.